Following are 22 T cell receptor beta chains from one sample sequenced in a study of CD4 T cells in relation to SARS-CoV-2 and coronaviruses. The antigens these receptors bind are not known. CD4+ T cells from unexposed donors were obtained before the COVID-19 pandemic (2011-2018). The cells were cultured for 10 days before CD4+ T cells were isolated. Here immunoSEQ multiplex PCR was the method, and the copy in TCRdb shows in-frame clones only, minus some. Among about 20,000 clones, less than 80% were seen once, and the ten largest hold roughly 15%. The specimen was CD4+ T cells from PBMCs, cultured in vitro. The receptors stem from a human donor in good health.

The chain combines TRBV2 with TRBJ2-3, with D perhaps matching TRBD1 or TRBD2 (5 bases each). Trimming stripped 2 bases from V and 6 bases from J, with 9 bases between. Per the germline V gene, CDR1 is SNHLY and CDR2 is FYNNEI. This CDR3 is 13 amino acids long. CDR3 in amino acids: CASSEWGSDTQYF. The DNA for the CDR3 is TGTGCCAGCAGTGAATGGGGGTCCGATACGCAGTATTTT.

This clone was seen a single time. This rearrangement joins TRBV6-5 to TRBJ2-5; 8 nucleotides match TRBD1. CDR3 size: 16 residues. The J segment lost 5 bases and the V segment lost 0 bases, leaving 8 bases of the junction unmatched. Germline lookup yields CDR1 MNHEY and CDR2 SVGAGI. The CDR3 DNA follows: TGTGCCAGCAGTTACTCGACCAGGGGGCTGGGGGAGACCCAGTACTTC. Translated, it gives CASSYSTRGLGETQYF.

This clone is medium-sized. The J gene is TRBJ2-5, the V gene TRBV5-5; possible D gene TRBD2, 6 bases. The V end lost 0 bases, the J end lost 1 base, and 13 bases lay between the germline ends. CDR3 length equals 16 residues. Germline V gene data show CDR1 as SGHKS and CDR2 as YYEKEE (reference sequence). The CDR3 spells CASSLEAGPFQETQYF. The CDR3, as DNA: TGTGCCAGCAGCTTGGAAGCGGGCCCCTTCCAAGAGACCCAGTACTTC.

This chain connects TRBV27 to TRBJ2-3; 15 nucleotides line up with TRBD2. V trimming: 7 bases; J trimming: 4 bases; junction bases outside the gene matches: 15. The CDR3 has 19 residues. Germline CDR1 reads MNHEY; CDR2 reads SMNVEV (reference sequence). CDR3 coding DNA: TGTGCCAGCACCCTCTCCTGGACTAGCGGGAGGGCCGTCGCAGATACGCAGTATTTT. Protein product: CASTLSWTSGRAVADTQYF.

The chain uses TRBV18 and TRBJ2-7, with D possibly matching TRBD1 (6 bases). CDR3 size: 14 residues. The germline V gene has CDR1 KGHSH and CDR2 LQKENI. Trimming removed 0 bases at V and 6 bases at J, with 12 bases between. The CDR3 DNA sequence: TGTGCCAGCTCACCACCGCACAGGGACGGCGAGCAGTACTTC. Its translation is CASSPPHRDGEQYF.

This chain links TRBV28 with TRBJ1-6; TRBD1 aligns across 8 bases. This CDR3 spans 15 amino acids. Germline assignment: CDR1 MDHEN and CDR2 SYDVKM. Germline trimming cut 6 bases from V and 8 bases from J; bases unmatched to any gene: 9. CDR3 coding DNA: TGTGCCAGCAGAAATGGACAGGGAGAGCATTCACCCCTCCACTTT. Translation: CASRNGQGEHSPLHF.

This sequence joins TRBV29-1 and TRBJ1-1, with D unclear. CDR1 and CDR2 (germline): SQVTM, ANQGSEA. Trimming removed 3 bases at V and 1 base at J, with 12 bases between. The length of the CDR3 is 14 residues. The CDR3 bases are TGCAGCGTTGAGTCTGCAGAGCCGAACACTGAAGCTTTCTTT. It specifies CSVESAEPNTEAFF.

This clone was seen once. This sequence joins TRBV2 and TRBJ1-2; 10 bases align to TRBD1. This CDR3 contains 14 residues. Germline trimming cut 6 bases from V and 3 bases from J; bases unmatched to any gene: 4. Germline V gene data show CDR1 as SNHLY and CDR2 as FYNNEI. This CDR3 is CASRPGTGDYGYTF. The CDR3 region has the DNA TGTGCCAGCAGACCCGGGACAGGGGACTATGGCTACACCTTC.

CDR3 coding DNA: TGTGCCACCCACGGGGGGGACAGTAACAATGAGCAGTTCTTC. Protein sequence: CATHGGDSNNEQFF. This chain connects TRBV25-1 to TRBJ2-1; D perhaps matches TRBD2 (8 bases). V was pared by 10 bases and J by 5 bases, with 18 bases between. The CDR3 extends over 14 amino acids. Germline V gene data show CDR1 as MGHDK and CDR2 as SYGVNS. Together with reference TRBV25-1 and TRBJ2-1, the CDR3 gives the full variable domain: EADIYQTPRYLVIGTGKKITLECSQTMGHDKMYWYQQDPGMELHLIHYSYGVNSTEKGDLSSESTVSRIRTEHFPLTLESARPSHTSQYLCATHGGDSNNEQFFGPGTRLTVL.

This clone was seen just once. The same CDR3 is also encoded by other DNA sequences in this sample. The chain couples TRBV11-3 to TRBJ1-1, with unresolved D. The V end was cut by 1 base, the J end by 1 base, with 7 bases between. The V gene's germline CDR1 is SGHNT and CDR2 YENEEA. This CDR3 region has 14 residues. The CDR3 DNA is TGTGCCAGCAGCTTAGGTCGGGCGAACACTGAAGCTTTCTTT. Translated: CASSLGRANTEAFF.

The V call is TRBV6-1, the J call TRBJ2-1, with D possibly matching TRBD2 (5 bases). Trimming left V 3 bases short and J 10 bases short, with 10 bases between. The CDR3 runs 12 residues. The germline gives CDR1 MNHNS, CDR2 SASEGT. CDR3 DNA: TGTGCCAGCAGTGAGTCGGGATACGAGCAGTTCTTC. It yields the protein CASSESGYEQFF.

This clone has a single count. The genes are TRBV6-5 and TRBJ2-5, with unresolved D. The length of the CDR3 is 15 residues. The germline V and J ends were trimmed by 2 bases and 3 bases, with 13 bases remaining between them. Germline CDR1 and CDR2: MNHEY and SVGAGI. CDR3 region: CASSYGRVSKETQYF. The CDR3 DNA sequence: TGTGCCAGCAGTTACGGCCGCGTCAGTAAAGAGACCCAGTACTTC.

This clone has only a few counts. The chain links TRBV30 to TRBJ1-3; D not resolved. The CDR3 runs 16 residues. V gave up 0 bases and J gave up 0 bases, with 12 bases separating them. Germline-derived CDR1 and CDR2 are GTSNPN and SVGIG (reference sequence). The CDR3 DNA sequence: TGTGCCTGGAGTGTCCCTAGACACTACTCTGGAAACACCATATATTTT. Its translation is CAWSVPRHYSGNTIYF. Filled out from reference TRBV30 and TRBJ1-3, the complete variable domain reads SQTIHQWPATLVQPVGSPLSLECTVEGTSNPNLYWYRQAAGRGLQLLFYSVGIGQISSEVPQNLSASRPQDRQFILSSKKLLLSDSGFYLCAWSVPRHYSGNTIYFGEGSWLTVV.

J is TRBJ1-2 and V is TRBV6-5; 7 positions agree with TRBD1. The germline gives CDR1 MNHEY, CDR2 SVGAGI. The CDR3 covers 14 residues. J gave up 5 bases and V 4 bases, and 7 bases lay outside the gene matches. Here the CDR3 reads CASSSGTAVYGYTF. CDR3 sequence (DNA): TGTGCCAGCAGTTCCGGGACAGCCGTTTATGGCTACACCTTC.

The chain combines TRBV7-9 with TRBJ2-7, with 7 bases aligning to TRBD1. J was trimmed by 1 base and V by 0 bases; bases with no gene match: 15. In germline, CDR1 is SEHNR, CDR2 FQNEAQ (reference sequence). The CDR3 length is 19 residues. In DNA form, the CDR3 reads TGTGCCAGCAGCTTAGCGAGTTCAGGGTTGCAGGGGGTATCCTACGAGCAGTACTTC. Protein: CASSLASSGLQGVSYEQYF.

By its share, this clone is medium-sized. The chain couples TRBV18 to TRBJ2-3, with D perhaps TRBD2 (6 bases). This CDR3 is built from 15 residues. V was trimmed by 4 bases and J by 3 bases, leaving 14 bases between them. Germline loops: CDR1 KGHSH, CDR2 LQKENI. In DNA, the CDR3 is TGTGCCAGCTCACAGGAGCTCCTAGCGACAGATACGCAGTATTTT. It translates to CASSQELLATDTQYF.

J is TRBJ2-1 and V is TRBV6-1; no firm D call. The V end lost 1 base, the J end lost 3 bases, and 10 bases lay between the germline ends. CDR3 length: 15 residues. Germline lookup yields CDR1 MNHNS and CDR2 SASEGT. CDR3 residues: CASSEEGADYNEQFF. The CDR3 DNA sequence: TGTGCCAGCAGTGAAGAGGGTGCTGACTACAATGAGCAGTTCTTC.

The rearrangement joins TRBV21-1 to TRBJ2-4. TRBV21-1 is described as a pseudogene. The CDR3 runs to 17 residues. This chain's CDR3 is CASSNRPRTAPSDIQYF. Written as DNA, the CDR3 is TGTGCCAGCTCGAACCGGCCCAGGACCGCCCCGTCCGACATTCAGTACTTC.

The chain employs TRBV2 and TRBJ2-5; possibly TRBD2 for D (5 bases). The CDR3 is 13 residues long. CDR1 and CDR2 from the germline V gene are SNHLY and FYNNEI. The V end lost 6 bases, the J end lost 5 bases, and 13 bases lay between the germline ends. The CDR3 DNA follows: TGTGCCAGCAGGAGGGATCCCGCGGAGACCCAGTACTTC. Its translation is CASRRDPAETQYF. Based on the CDR3 plus reference TRBV2 and TRBJ2-5, the full variable domain is EPEVTQTPSHQVTQMGQEVILRCVPISNHLYFYWYRQILGQKVEFLVSFYNNEISEKSEIFDDQFSVERPDGSNFTLKIRSTKLEDSAMYFCASRRDPAETQYFGPGTRLLVL.

The V call is TRBV24-1, the J call TRBJ1-4, with a possible D match to TRBD1 (6 bases). The CDR3 loop spans 15 amino acids. Between the trimmed V and J ends, which lost 5 bases and 0 bases, there was a span of 9 bases. Germline-derived CDR1 and CDR2 are KGHDR and SFDVKD. The CDR3 here is CATSGSGATNEKLFF. CDR3 DNA sequence: TGTGCCACCAGTGGTTCAGGGGCAACTAATGAAAAACTGTTTTTT.

This clone was seen a handful of times. This chain connects TRBV5-1 to TRBJ2-7; D might be TRBD2 (7 bases). Trimming cost V 0 bases and J 4 bases, with 17 bases left between them. This CDR3 has 16 amino acids. CDR1 and CDR2 (germline): SGHRS, YFSETQ. The CDR3 DNA reads TGCGCCAGCAGCTTGGCGACTGGCGGGGGCCTGTACGAGCAGTACTTC. This codes for CASSLATGGGLYEQYF. The entire variable domain, with the rest obtained from reference TRBV5-1 and TRBJ2-7, is as follows: KAGVTQTPRYLIKTRGQQVTLSCSPISGHRSVSWYQQTPGQGLQFLFEYFSETQRNKGNFPGRFSGRQFSNSRSEMNVSTLELGDSALYLCASSLATGGGLYEQYFGPGTRLTVT.

The rearrangement links TRBV11-2 to TRBJ1-2; 8 nucleotides align to TRBD1. Looked up from germline, CDR1 is SGHAT and CDR2 is FQNNGV. The length of the CDR3 is 13 residues. The ends lost 5 bases at V and 4 bases at J; junction bases unmatched: 3. The CDR3 is CASSVGQGYGYTF. The CDR3 coding sequence is TGTGCCAGCAGCGTAGGACAGGGCTATGGCTACACCTTC. The whole variable domain, filled in from reference TRBV11-2 and TRBJ1-2, reads EAGVAQSPRYKIIEKRQSVAFWCNPISGHATLYWYQQILGQGPKLLIQFQNNGVVDDSQLPKDRFSAERLKGVDSTLKIQPAKLEDSAVYLCASSVGQGYGYTFGSGTRLTVV.